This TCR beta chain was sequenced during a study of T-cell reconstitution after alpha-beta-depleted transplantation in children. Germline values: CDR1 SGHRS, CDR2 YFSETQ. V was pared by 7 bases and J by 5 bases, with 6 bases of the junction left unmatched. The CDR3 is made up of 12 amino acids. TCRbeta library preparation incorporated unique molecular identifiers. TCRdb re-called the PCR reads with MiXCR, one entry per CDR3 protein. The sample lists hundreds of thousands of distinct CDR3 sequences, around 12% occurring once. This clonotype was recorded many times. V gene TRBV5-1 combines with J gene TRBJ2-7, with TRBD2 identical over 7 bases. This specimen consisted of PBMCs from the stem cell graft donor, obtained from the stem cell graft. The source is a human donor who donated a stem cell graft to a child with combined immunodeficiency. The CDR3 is CASSSGINEQYF. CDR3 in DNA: TGCGCCAGCTCGAGCGGGATTAACGAGCAGTACTTC.